Sequencing of this T cell receptor beta chain was carried out in a study of CD8+CD57+ T cells in acquired aplastic anemia. Study overall: DNA recovered from sorted CD4+ and CD8+ cells had a mean of about 3.5 ug.

Flow cytometry had shown expanded CD8+CD57+ cells in the patients chosen for sequencing. To note about this clonotype: A read error may produce the germline difference seen at one junction end.

Genomic DNA acted as the template from which TCR beta VDJ combination and CDR3 sequence profiling were carried out. Using its own MiXCR run on the reads, TCRdb lists one record per CDR3 protein. The sample consists of about 270,000 distinct CDR3 sequences, 65% to 90% of them appearing once. Germline assignment: CDR1 SEHNR and CDR2 FQNEAQ (reference sequence). The CDR3 covers 14 residues. The chain joins TRBV7-9 to TRBJ2-3, with D perhaps matching TRBD2 (5 bases). This clonotype originated in a human donor with aplastic anemia. Sequences were obtained from sorted CD4+, CD8+, or CD8+CD57+ T cells (not recorded which) from PBMCs. In DNA, the CDR3 is TGTGCCAGCAGCTTAGCGAGAGGCCCGGATACGGAGGATTTT. It is translated as CASSLARGPDTEDF.